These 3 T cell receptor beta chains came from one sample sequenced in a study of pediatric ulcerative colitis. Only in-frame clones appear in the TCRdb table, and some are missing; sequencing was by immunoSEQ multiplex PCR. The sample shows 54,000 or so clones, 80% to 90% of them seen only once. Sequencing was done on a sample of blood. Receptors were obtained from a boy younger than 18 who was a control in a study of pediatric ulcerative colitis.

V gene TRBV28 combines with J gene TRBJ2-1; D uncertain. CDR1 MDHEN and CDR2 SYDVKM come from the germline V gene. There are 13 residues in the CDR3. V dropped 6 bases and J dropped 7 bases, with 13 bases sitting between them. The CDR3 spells CASRFIIQNEQFF. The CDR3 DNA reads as TGTGCCAGCAGGTTCATCATCCAGAATGAGCAGTTCTTC.

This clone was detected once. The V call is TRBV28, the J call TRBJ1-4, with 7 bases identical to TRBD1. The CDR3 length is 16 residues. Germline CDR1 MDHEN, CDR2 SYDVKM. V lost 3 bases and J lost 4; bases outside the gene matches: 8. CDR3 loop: CASSFWDSSGNEKLFF. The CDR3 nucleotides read TGTGCCAGCAGTTTCTGGGACAGTTCGGGTAATGAAAAACTGTTTTTT.

The CDR3 coding sequence is TGTGCCAGCAGGCTAACCGCCGACAATGAGCAGTTCTTC. Residues: CASRLTADNEQFF. The chain uses TRBV2 and TRBJ2-1; D call uncertain. This CDR3 spans 13 amino acids. The germline V gene encodes CDR1 SNHLY and CDR2 FYNNEI. The V end was cut by 6 bases, the J end by 5 bases, with 11 bases between.